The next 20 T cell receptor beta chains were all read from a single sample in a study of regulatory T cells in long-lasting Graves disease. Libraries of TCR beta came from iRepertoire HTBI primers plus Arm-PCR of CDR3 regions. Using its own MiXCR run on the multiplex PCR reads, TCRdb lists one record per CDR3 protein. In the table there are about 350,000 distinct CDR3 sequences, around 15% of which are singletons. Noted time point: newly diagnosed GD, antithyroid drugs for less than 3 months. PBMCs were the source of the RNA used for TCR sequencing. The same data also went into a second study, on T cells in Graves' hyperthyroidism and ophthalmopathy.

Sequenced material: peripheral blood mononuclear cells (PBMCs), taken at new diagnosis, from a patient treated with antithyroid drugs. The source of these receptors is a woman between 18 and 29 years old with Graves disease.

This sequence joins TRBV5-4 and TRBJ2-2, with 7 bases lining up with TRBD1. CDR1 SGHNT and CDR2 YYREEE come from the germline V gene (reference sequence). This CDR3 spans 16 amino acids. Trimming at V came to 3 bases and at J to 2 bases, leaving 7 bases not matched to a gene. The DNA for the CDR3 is TGTGCCAGCAGCTCCGGGACAGACCATAACACCGGGGAGCTGTTTTTT. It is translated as CASSSGTDHNTGELFF.

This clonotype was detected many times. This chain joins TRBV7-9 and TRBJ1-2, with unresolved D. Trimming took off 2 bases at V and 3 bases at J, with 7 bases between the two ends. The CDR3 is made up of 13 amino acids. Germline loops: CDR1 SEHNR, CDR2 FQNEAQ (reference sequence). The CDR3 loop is CASSLQVDYGYTF. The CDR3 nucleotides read TGTGCCAGCAGCTTACAGGTGGACTATGGCTACACCTTC.

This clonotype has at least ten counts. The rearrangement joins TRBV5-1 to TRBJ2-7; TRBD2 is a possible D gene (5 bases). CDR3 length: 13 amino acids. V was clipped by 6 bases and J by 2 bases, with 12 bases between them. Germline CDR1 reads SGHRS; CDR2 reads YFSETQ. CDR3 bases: TGCGCCAGCAAAGCGGACGGGGCCTACGAGCAGTACTTC. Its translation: CASKADGAYEQYF. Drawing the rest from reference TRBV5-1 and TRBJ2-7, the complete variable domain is KAGVTQTPRYLIKTRGQQVTLSCSPISGHRSVSWYQQTPGQGLQFLFEYFSETQRNKGNFPGRFSGRQFSNSRSEMNVSTLELGDSALYLCASKADGAYEQYFGPGTRLTVT.

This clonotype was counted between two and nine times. For the CDR3, the DNA is TGTGCCATCAGGGACACTTACAATCAGCCCCAGCATTTT. Amino acid sequence: CAIRDTYNQPQHF. The V and J genes are TRBV10-3 and TRBJ1-5; D may be TRBD1 (5 bases). Per the germline V gene, CDR1 is ENHRY and CDR2 is SYGVKD. The CDR3 has 13 residues. Trimming removed 6 bases at V and 3 bases at J, with 9 bases between.

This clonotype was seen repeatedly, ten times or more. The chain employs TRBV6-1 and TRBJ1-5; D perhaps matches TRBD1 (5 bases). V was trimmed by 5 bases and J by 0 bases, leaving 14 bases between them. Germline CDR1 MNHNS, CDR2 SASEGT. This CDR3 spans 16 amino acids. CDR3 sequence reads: CASSPTGGRSNQPQHF. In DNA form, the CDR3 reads TGTGCCAGCAGTCCGACGGGGGGACGTAGCAATCAGCCCCAGCATTTT.

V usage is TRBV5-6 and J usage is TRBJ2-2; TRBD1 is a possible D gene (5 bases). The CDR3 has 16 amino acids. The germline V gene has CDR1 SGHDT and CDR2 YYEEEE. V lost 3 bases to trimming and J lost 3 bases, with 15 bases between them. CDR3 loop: CASSWGGTRDTGELFF. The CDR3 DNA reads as TGTGCCAGCAGCTGGGGCGGAACCCGGGACACCGGGGAGCTGTTTTTT.

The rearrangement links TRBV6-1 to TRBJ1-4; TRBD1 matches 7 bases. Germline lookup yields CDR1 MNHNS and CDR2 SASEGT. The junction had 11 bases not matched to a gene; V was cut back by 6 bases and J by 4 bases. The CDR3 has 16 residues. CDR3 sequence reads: CASRANRGRDNEKLFF. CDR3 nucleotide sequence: TGTGCCAGCAGAGCTAACAGGGGTCGTGATAATGAAAAACTGTTTTTT.

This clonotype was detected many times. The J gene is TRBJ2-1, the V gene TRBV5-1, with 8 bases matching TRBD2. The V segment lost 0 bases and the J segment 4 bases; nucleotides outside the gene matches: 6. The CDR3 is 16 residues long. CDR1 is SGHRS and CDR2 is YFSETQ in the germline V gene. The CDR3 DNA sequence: TGCGCCAGCAGCTTGGAAGGGGCGGGGGGTTACAATGAGCAGTTCTTC. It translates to CASSLEGAGGYNEQFF.

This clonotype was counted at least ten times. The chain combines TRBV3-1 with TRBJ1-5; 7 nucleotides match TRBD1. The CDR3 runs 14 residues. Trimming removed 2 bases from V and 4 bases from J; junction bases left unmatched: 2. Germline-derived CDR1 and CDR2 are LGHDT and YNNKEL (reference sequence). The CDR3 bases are TGTGCCAGCAGCCAACCAGGGGGAAATCAGCCCCAGCATTTT. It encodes CASSQPGGNQPQHF. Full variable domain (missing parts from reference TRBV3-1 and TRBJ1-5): DTAVSQTPKYLVTQMGNDKSIKCEQNLGHDTMYWYKQDSKKFLKIMFSYNNKELIINETVPNRFSPKSPDKAHLNLHINSLELGDSAVYFCASSQPGGNQPQHFGDGTRLSIL.

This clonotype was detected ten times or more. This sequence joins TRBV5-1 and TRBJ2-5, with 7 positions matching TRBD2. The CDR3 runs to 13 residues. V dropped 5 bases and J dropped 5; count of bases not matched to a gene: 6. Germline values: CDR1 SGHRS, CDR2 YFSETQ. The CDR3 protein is CASRGRGVETQYF. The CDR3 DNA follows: TGCGCCAGCAGGGGGAGGGGCGTGGAGACCCAGTACTTC.

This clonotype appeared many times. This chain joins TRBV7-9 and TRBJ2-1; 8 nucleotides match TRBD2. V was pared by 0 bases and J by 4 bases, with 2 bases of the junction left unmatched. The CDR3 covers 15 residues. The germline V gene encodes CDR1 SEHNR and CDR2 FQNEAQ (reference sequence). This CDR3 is CASSLAGLGYNEQFF. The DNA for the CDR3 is TGTGCCAGCAGCTTAGCGGGACTAGGGTACAATGAGCAGTTCTTC.

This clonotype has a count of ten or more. The CDR3 spells CASSDSGGSGADTQYF. Written as DNA, the CDR3 is TGTGCCAGCAGTGACTCAGGCGGGAGCGGGGCAGATACGCAGTATTTT. V and J are TRBV6-4 and TRBJ2-3, with 7 bases matching TRBD2. Germline V gene sequence: CDR1 MRHNA, CDR2 SNTAGT. V lost 0 bases and J lost 4; bases outside the gene matches: 7. The CDR3 has 16 amino acids.

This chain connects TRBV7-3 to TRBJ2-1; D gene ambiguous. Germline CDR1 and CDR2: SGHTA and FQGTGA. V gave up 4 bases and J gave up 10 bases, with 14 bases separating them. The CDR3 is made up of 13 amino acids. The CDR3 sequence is CASSYSILREQFF. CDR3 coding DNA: TGTGCCAGCAGCTACTCGATCCTCAGGGAGCAGTTCTTC.

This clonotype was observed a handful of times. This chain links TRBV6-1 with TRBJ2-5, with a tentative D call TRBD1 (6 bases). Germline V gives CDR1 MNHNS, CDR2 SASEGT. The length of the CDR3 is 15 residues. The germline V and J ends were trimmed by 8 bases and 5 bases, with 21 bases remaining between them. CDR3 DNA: TGTGCCAGCGAAGCTTACAGGGAAGCTAAGGAGACCCAGTACTTC. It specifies CASEAYREAKETQYF.

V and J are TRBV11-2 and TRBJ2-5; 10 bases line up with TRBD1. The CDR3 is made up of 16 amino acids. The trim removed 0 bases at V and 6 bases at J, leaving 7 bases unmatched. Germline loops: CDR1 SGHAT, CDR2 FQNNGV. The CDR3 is CASSLERQGAAKTQYF. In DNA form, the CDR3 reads TGTGCCAGCAGCTTAGAAAGACAGGGGGCGGCGAAGACCCAGTACTTC. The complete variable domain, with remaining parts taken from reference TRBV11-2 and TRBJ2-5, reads EAGVAQSPRYKIIEKRQSVAFWCNPISGHATLYWYQQILGQGPKLLIQFQNNGVVDDSQLPKDRFSAERLKGVDSTLKIQPAKLEDSAVYLCASSLERQGAAKTQYFGPGTRLLVL.

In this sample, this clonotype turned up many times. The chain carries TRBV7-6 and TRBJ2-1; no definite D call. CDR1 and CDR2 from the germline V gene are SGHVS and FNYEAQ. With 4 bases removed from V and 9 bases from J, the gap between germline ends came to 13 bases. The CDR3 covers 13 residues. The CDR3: CASSSPPLGEQFF. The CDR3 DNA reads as TGTGCCAGCAGCTCGCCCCCTCTGGGTGAGCAGTTCTTC.

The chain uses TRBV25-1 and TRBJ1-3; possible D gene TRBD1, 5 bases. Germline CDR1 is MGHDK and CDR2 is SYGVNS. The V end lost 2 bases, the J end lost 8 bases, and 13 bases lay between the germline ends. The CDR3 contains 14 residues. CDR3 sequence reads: CASSEGAAGDTIYF. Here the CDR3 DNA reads TGTGCCAGCAGTGAAGGGGCAGCCGGGGACACCATATATTTT.

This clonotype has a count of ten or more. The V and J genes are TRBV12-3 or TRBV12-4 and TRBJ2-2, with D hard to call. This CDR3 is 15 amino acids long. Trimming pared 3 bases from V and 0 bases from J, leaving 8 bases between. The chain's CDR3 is CASSFPEANTGELFF. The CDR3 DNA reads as TGTGCCAGCAGTTTCCCCGAAGCGAACACCGGGGAGCTGTTTTTT.

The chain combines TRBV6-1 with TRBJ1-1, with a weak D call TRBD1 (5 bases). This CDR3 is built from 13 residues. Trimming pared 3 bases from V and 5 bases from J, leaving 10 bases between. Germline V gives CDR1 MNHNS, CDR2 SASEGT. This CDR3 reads CASSEMRGTEAFF. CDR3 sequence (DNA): TGTGCCAGCAGTGAGATGAGGGGAACTGAAGCTTTCTTT.

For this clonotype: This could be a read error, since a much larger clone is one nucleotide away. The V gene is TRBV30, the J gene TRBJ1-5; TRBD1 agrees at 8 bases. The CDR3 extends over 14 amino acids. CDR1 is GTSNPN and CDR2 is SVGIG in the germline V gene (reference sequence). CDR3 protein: CVWSVRQGAEPQHF. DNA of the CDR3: TGTGTCTGGAGTGTTCGGCAGGGGGCCGAGCCCCAGCATTTT.